This T cell receptor (beta chain) stems from a study of radiotherapy plus CTLA-4 blockade in lung cancer (dated by TCRdb to the late 2010s). Regarding the complete study: Objective responses were observed in approximately 17% of enrolled patients, and disease control was achieved in 30% to 40%. Results the study describes overall, beyond this receptor: The strongest predictors of response, as reported, were early dynamic changes in blood T cell clones along with a rise in serum interferon-beta after radiation. After treatment with radiotherapy and ipilimumab, TCR clones that came from tumors expanded in the peripheral blood.

From its cysteine to its phenylalanine, the CDR3 spans 14 amino acids. The retained sequence is limited to the CDR3, 42 bases, with the frame set at the first base. The germline V gene (reference sequence) yields SEHNR for CDR1 and FQNEAQ for CDR2. Cut back by 2 bases and 6 bases, the V and J ends lie 13 bases apart. About this clone itself: Its antigen remains undetermined. It has no much larger one-base neighbor in the sample; base qualities were not kept.

The library was obtained by the immunoSEQ multiplex PCR assay. The source is immuneACCESS, and TCRdb retained only in-frame sequences with V and J called. Part of the clones is not carried over; for the studies checked, unresolved V genes explain less than half of this, and the remainder is unexplained. The sample contains more than 10,000 clones, about 86% of them found a single time. The ten largest clonotypes hold around 32% of the sample. Focal radiation therapy combined with CTLA-4 blockade (ipilimumab) was tested in patients with chemo-refractory metastatic non-small-cell lung cancer. Sample: peripheral blood, taken from a patient treated with radiotherapy plus ipilimumab. The clonotype comes from a human donor with non-small cell lung cancer that progressed on radiotherapy plus ipilimumab. This receptor chain uses TRBV7-9 and TRBJ1-1, and TRBD1 may be the D gene, going by 6 matching bases. The DNA is TGTGCCAGCAGCTTAAAGGGGGGGAAGGCTGAAGCTTTCTTT. Translated, it reads CASSLKGGKAEAFF.